A single sample is the source of the 26 T cell receptor beta chains below, sequenced in a study of cytomegalovirus exposure and HLA in healthy donors. The study ran its PCR with 60 Vbeta and 13 Jbeta primers. Repertoires were generated with immunoSEQ multiplex PCR, while TCRdb's copy carries only in-frame clones and drops some. The data hold 35,000 to 50,000 clones, with roughly 47% observed a single time. The sample was PBMCs. These TCRs come from a human donor in good health.

The chain joins TRBV7-2 to TRBJ2-2; 7 nucleotides agree with TRBD2. This CDR3 spans 16 amino acids. Germline values: CDR1 SGHTA, CDR2 FQGNSA. V lost 3 bases and J lost 6; bases outside the gene matches: 10. This CDR3 is CASSFVGGAGSGELFF. The CDR3 bases are TGTGCCAGCAGCTTCGTGGGGGGAGCGGGATCCGGGGAGCTGTTTTTT. Based on the CDR3 plus reference TRBV7-2 and TRBJ2-2, the full variable domain is GAGVSQSPSNKVTEKGKDVELRCDPISGHTALYWYRQSLGQGLEFLIYFQGNSAPDKSGLPSDRFSAERTGGSVSTLTIQRTQQEDSAVYLCASSFVGGAGSGELFFGEGSRLTVL.

This chain connects TRBV6-6 to TRBJ1-2; D gene uncertain. Germline lookup yields CDR1 MNHNY and CDR2 SVGAGI (reference sequence). Trimming stripped 6 bases from V and 8 bases from J, with 19 bases between. The CDR3 is 14 amino acids. The CDR3 DNA is TGTGCCAGCAGCCTCCCTGTGGAGTTTGAGGGCTACACCTTC. Translated: CASSLPVEFEGYTF.

The V gene is TRBV28, the J gene TRBJ2-2, with 10 bases matching TRBD1. After removal of 5 bases from V and 6 bases from J, the junction contained 3 bases not matched to a gene. This CDR3 has 14 amino acids. The germline V gene encodes CDR1 MDHEN and CDR2 SYDVKM. The CDR3 sequence is CASSAGTGAGELFF. In DNA form, the CDR3 reads TGTGCCAGCAGTGCCGGGACAGGGGCCGGGGAGCTGTTTTTT.

CDR3 bases: TGTGCCAGCACACTCTTTGAGACCCAGTACTTC. Its translation: CASTLFETQYF. The chain joins TRBV2 to TRBJ2-5; D gene uncertain. This CDR3 comprises 11 residues. Trimming stripped 7 bases from V and 5 bases from J, with 8 bases between. Germline lookup yields CDR1 SNHLY and CDR2 FYNNEI. Full variable domain (rest looked up from reference TRBV2 and TRBJ2-5): EPEVTQTPSHQVTQMGQEVILRCVPISNHLYFYWYRQILGQKVEFLVSFYNNEISEKSEIFDDQFSVERPDGSNFTLKIRSTKLEDSAMYFCASTLFETQYFGPGTRLLVL.

V and J are TRBV7-9 and TRBJ2-1; a weak D match, TRBD2 (5 bases). V lost 4 bases and J 3 bases, leaving 13 bases between the germline ends. CDR3 length: 15 amino acids. Germline-derived CDR1 and CDR2 are SEHNR and FQNEAQ (reference sequence). CDR3 DNA: TGTGCCAGCAGCTCCCCTAGCTTCGACTACAATGAGCAGTTCTTC. This translates into CASSSPSFDYNEQFF.

V and J are TRBV7-2 and TRBJ2-7; D might be TRBD1 (6 bases). The V gene's germline CDR1 is SGHTA and CDR2 FQGNSA. Trimming pared 5 bases from V and 3 bases from J, leaving 11 bases between. This CDR3 comprises 13 residues. Here the CDR3 DNA reads TGTGCCAGCAGCACTGGGACATTCTACGAGCAGTACTTC. It translates to CASSTGTFYEQYF.

This sequence joins TRBV29-1 and TRBJ1-2; 7 positions agree with TRBD1. Germline CDR1 SQVTM, CDR2 ANQGSEA. The CDR3 consists of 13 residues. V lost 4 bases to trimming and J lost 5 bases; unmatched junction nucleotides: 7. The CDR3 protein is CSVVGAGGYGYTF. The CDR3 DNA sequence: TGCAGCGTTGTAGGGGCAGGGGGGTATGGCTACACCTTC.

This clone has just a few counts. The chain couples TRBV18 to TRBJ2-6, with 9 bases aligning to TRBD1. The CDR3 runs 17 residues. The germline CDR1 and CDR2 sequences are KGHSH and LQKENI. V shed 3 bases, J shed 1 base, and the junction held 4 bases outside the gene matches. As DNA, the CDR3 is TGTGCCAGCTCACCCCCGGGACAGGGTTCTGGGGCCAACGTCCTGACTTTC. Residues: CASSPPGQGSGANVLTF.

The chain recombines TRBV7-2 with TRBJ1-1; D gene unclear. CDR1 is SGHTA and CDR2 is FQGNSA in the germline V gene. Trimming shortened V by 2 bases and J by 0 bases, and 13 bases separated the two germline ends. The CDR3 sequence is 16 residues long. CDR3 bases: TGTGCCAGCAGCTTATTCACAGTCCCCATGAACACTGAAGCTTTCTTT. Translating it yields CASSLFTVPMNTEAFF.

The rearrangement joins TRBV28 to TRBJ2-2, with 8 bases aligning to TRBD1. Germline CDR1 and CDR2: MDHEN and SYDVKM. The V gene end was trimmed by 7 bases and the J gene end by 1 base; junction bases not matched to a gene: 8. CDR3 length: 16 residues. The CDR3 sequence is CASTPSGTGNTGELFF. CDR3 coding DNA: TGTGCCAGCACACCCTCCGGGACAGGGAACACCGGGGAGCTGTTTTTT. Variable domain in full (rest from reference TRBV28 and TRBJ2-2): DVKVTQSSRYLVKRTGEKVFLECVQDMDHENMFWYRQDPGLGLRLIYFSYDVKMKEKGDIPEGYSVSREKKERFSLILESASTNQTSMYLCASTPSGTGNTGELFFGEGSRLTVL.

This clone has only one observation. The chain joins TRBV25-1 to TRBJ1-2, with D unresolved. This CDR3 contains 13 residues. Looked up from germline, CDR1 is MGHDK and CDR2 is SYGVNS. The V and J ends lost 4 bases and 1 base respectively, with 7 bases between them. The CDR3 sequence: CASSAVLNYGYTF. CDR3 bases: TGTGCCAGCAGTGCGGTCCTTAACTATGGCTACACCTTC.

This clone was detected a few times. V is TRBV5-4 and J is TRBJ2-7; 10 bases align to TRBD2. V was pared by 2 bases and J by 4 bases, with 15 bases of the junction left unmatched. CDR3 length: 18 residues. Germline-derived CDR1 and CDR2 are SGHNT and YYREEE (reference sequence). In nucleotides, the CDR3 is TGTGCCAGCAGCTTTGCTAGCGGGAGCCGCATGAGGGCTTACGAGCAGTACTTC. It translates to CASSFASGSRMRAYEQYF.

The chain recombines TRBV28 with TRBJ2-7; 11 positions agree with TRBD1. In germline, CDR1 is MDHEN, CDR2 SYDVKM. The V and J ends lost 5 bases and 4 bases, in that order; junction bases with no gene match: 7. There are 15 residues in the CDR3. In DNA form, the CDR3 reads TGTGCCAGCAGTCGACCGGGACAGGGGGTATACGAGCAGTACTTC. Protein sequence: CASSRPGQGVYEQYF.

The chain is built from TRBV2 and TRBJ2-3; 9 bases are shared with TRBD2. Unmatched junction bases numbered 3, after V lost 10 bases and J lost 1 base. Germline V gene lookup returns CDR1 SNHLY and CDR2 FYNNEI. The CDR3 covers 13 residues. The CDR3, as DNA: TGTGCCAAAAGGACTAGCGGCACAGATACGCAGTATTTT. The encoded protein is CAKRTSGTDTQYF.

The rearrangement links TRBV5-1 to TRBJ1-1; 7 positions agree with TRBD1. CDR3 size: 14 residues. Trimming removed 1 base from V and 1 base from J; junction bases left unmatched: 1. Germline values: CDR1 SGHRS, CDR2 YFSETQ. CDR3 sequence (DNA): TGCGCCAGCAGCTTGTCAGGGGGGAACACTGAAGCTTTCTTT. Amino acids: CASSLSGGNTEAFF.

This clone was observed a few times. The V and J genes are TRBV6-6 and TRBJ1-4, with D perhaps matching TRBD1 (5 bases). The CDR3 spans 15 residues. Per the germline V gene, CDR1 is MNHNY and CDR2 is SVGAGI (reference sequence). Trimming stripped 7 bases from V and 8 bases from J, with 20 bases between. CDR3 loop: CASTGGKGSGEKLFF. In nucleotides, the CDR3 is TGTGCCAGCACCGGGGGGAAGGGCTCAGGGGAAAAACTGTTTTTT.

There are a few counts of this clone. The V and J genes are TRBV7-2 and TRBJ1-1, with D possibly TRBD1 on 6 matching bases. The ends were cut back, 6 bases at V and 2 bases at J, with 22 bases in the middle. The CDR3 runs to 17 residues. Germline CDR1 is SGHTA and CDR2 is FQGNSA. The CDR3 DNA is TGTGCCAGCAGGCCGTGGGGGGGGCATTTTATCAACACTGAAGCTTTCTTT. This codes for CASRPWGGHFINTEAFF.

The genes are TRBV19 and TRBJ1-2; perhaps TRBD1 as D (5 bases). Germline V gene lookup returns CDR1 LNHDA and CDR2 SQIVND (reference sequence). There are 14 residues in the CDR3. Trimming pared 1 base from V and 4 bases from J, leaving 10 bases between. For the CDR3, the DNA is TGTGCCAGTAGTATAGTAGCGGGACTCTATGGCTACACCTTC. Protein sequence: CASSIVAGLYGYTF.

This clone came up a few times. One end of the junction varies from germline; a read error may be responsible. The chain recombines TRBV28 with TRBJ2-1; maybe TRBD2 (5 bases). CDR1 and CDR2 (germline): MDHEN, SYDVKM. The length of the CDR3 is 12 residues. In DNA form, the CDR3 reads TGCCTGACTTCGGAGGCCTACAATGAGCAGTTCTTC. The encoded protein is CLTSEAYNEQFF.

Only one count was recorded for this clone. The CDR3 loop is CASSGVALTGELFF. The CDR3 coding sequence is TGTGCCAGCAGCGGCGTCGCCCTCACCGGGGAGCTGTTTTTT. The chain links TRBV9 to TRBJ2-2; no clear D gene. CDR1 is SGDLS and CDR2 is YYNGEE in the germline V gene. The CDR3 runs 14 residues. V was cut by 3 bases and J by 4 bases, with 10 bases left in between.

Remarks on this clone: One end of the junction varies from germline; a read error may be responsible. This chain's CDR3 is CASSQVGLAGSWNEQFF. The CDR3 DNA sequence: TGCGCCAGCAGCCAGGTCGGACTAGCGGGGTCGTGGAATGAGCAGTTCTTC. V and J are TRBV7-2 and TRBJ2-1, with TRBD2 matching over 12 bases. This CDR3 region has 17 residues. Germline V gives CDR1 SGHTA, CDR2 FQGNSA.

This clone appeared a few times. The chain uses TRBV7-6 and TRBJ1-3; possibly TRBD1 for D (6 bases). The CDR3 is 13 residues long. Germline CDR1 is SGHVS and CDR2 is FNYEAQ. V lost 10 bases to trimming and J lost 0 bases, with 10 bases between them. The CDR3 coding sequence is TGTGCCACACGGACAGCCTCTGGAAACACCATATATTTT. Translating it yields CATRTASGNTIYF.

Only a few counts were recorded for this clone. The chain combines TRBV6-4 with TRBJ2-1, with TRBD2 identical over 10 bases. Germline CDR1 is MRHNA and CDR2 is SNTAGT. This CDR3 has 14 residues. The J segment lost 4 bases and the V segment lost 8 bases, leaving 5 bases of the junction unmatched. CDR3 DNA sequence: TGTGCCAGCTCGCGGACTAGCGGATACAATGAGCAGTTCTTC. Its translation is CASSRTSGYNEQFF.

The chain carries TRBV27 and TRBJ1-2; TRBD1 might be the D (6 bases). V was cut by 4 bases and J by 7 bases, with 13 bases left in between. The CDR3 totals 13 residues. Germline V gives CDR1 MNHEY, CDR2 SMNVEV (reference sequence). The CDR3 region is CASSSPAGAGYTF. In DNA form, the CDR3 reads TGTGCCAGCAGTTCACCGGCGGGGGCTGGCTACACCTTC.

This clone was counted between two and nine times. The rearrangement joins TRBV25-1 to TRBJ2-1; D not resolved. There are 13 residues in the CDR3. V was trimmed by 5 bases and J by 1 base, leaving 6 bases between them. Looked up from germline, CDR1 is MGHDK and CDR2 is SYGVNS. This CDR3 is CASSPGSYNEQFF. In DNA, the CDR3 is TGTGCCAGCAGTCCAGGATCCTACAATGAGCAGTTCTTC.

The genes are TRBV7-2 and TRBJ2-3; 12 nucleotides agree with TRBD2. This CDR3 is 15 amino acids long. V shed 1 base, J shed 14 bases, and the junction held 10 bases outside the gene matches. CDR1 SGHTA and CDR2 FQGNSA come from the germline V gene. This CDR3 reads CASSLVSSGGGIWYF. CDR3 in DNA: TGTGCCAGCAGCTTAGTCTCTAGCGGGGGGGGGATCTGGTATTTT.